The 20 T cell receptor beta chains below were found in one sample sequenced in a study of blood T cell repertoires in COVID-19 (TCRdb year 2020). The library was produced with the immunoSEQ multiplex PCR assay. TCRdb obtained this table from immuneACCESS and retained in-frame rearrangements with V and J assigned. These tables miss some clones; where compared with another copy, unresolved V genes account for less than half of the shortfall, and the remainder is unexplained. The sample profile shows some 140,000 clones; under 80% of them were found once. The ten most abundant clones make up over 10% of the sample. The sequenced sample consisted of peripheral blood. These receptors came from an elderly man with acute or convalescent COVID-19.

This sequence joins TRBV11-3 and TRBJ2-1; no reliable D call. Trimming took 5 bases from V and 1 from J, leaving 12 bases between them. From germline, CDR1 is SGHNT and CDR2 YENEEA. The CDR3 loop spans 15 amino acids. Here the CDR3 reads CASSPRLGSYNEQFF. CDR3 bases: TGTGCCAGCAGCCCGCGACTCGGATCCTACAATGAGCAGTTCTTC.

The chain couples TRBV18 to TRBJ1-4; TRBD1 aligns across 7 bases. Germline CDR1 and CDR2: KGHSH and LQKENI. Trimming cost V 3 bases and J 4 bases; bases outside gene matches: 5. The CDR3 runs to 15 residues. The CDR3, as DNA: TGTGCCAGCTCACCGAGACAGGGATATAATGAAAAACTGTTTTTT. Its protein product is CASSPRQGYNEKLFF.

The chain joins TRBV5-4 to TRBJ2-7; 7 bases map to TRBD1. V trimming: 2 bases; J trimming: 6 bases; junction bases outside the gene matches: 2. Per germline, CDR1 SGHNT and CDR2 YYREEE (reference sequence). The CDR3 totals 12 residues. CDR3 nucleotide sequence: TGTGCCAGCAGCTTACACAGGGGCGAGCAGTACTTC. Translation gives CASSLHRGEQYF.

The table lists this clone with a few counts. The V gene is TRBV11-2, the J gene TRBJ2-6; D is unresolved. Trimming left V 3 bases short and J 3 bases short, with 9 bases between. Germline CDR1 SGHAT, CDR2 FQNNGV. The CDR3 runs 15 residues. The CDR3 region has the DNA TGTGCCAGCAGCTTGAGAGCAAGTGGGGCCAACGTCCTGACTTTC. This sequence encodes CASSLRASGANVLTF.

The chain has TRBV4-1 and TRBJ2-2; 7 nucleotides line up with TRBD2. The CDR3 is 16 amino acids. Trimming removed 0 bases from V and 3 bases from J; junction bases left unmatched: 4. The germline gives CDR1 MGHRA, CDR2 YSYEKL. This CDR3 is CASSQDWGGDTGELFF. The CDR3 bases are TGCGCCAGCAGCCAAGATTGGGGGGGAGACACCGGGGAGCTGTTTTTT.

The CDR3 loop reads CASSTLDRDTEAFF. As DNA, the CDR3 is TGTGCCAGCTCGACATTGGACAGGGACACTGAAGCTTTCTTT. The chain employs TRBV18 and TRBJ1-1; 8 nucleotides align to TRBD1. Germline V gene lookup returns CDR1 KGHSH and CDR2 LQKENI. J lost 3 bases, V lost 6 bases, and 6 bases had no gene match. The CDR3 runs 14 residues.

This chain joins TRBV6-1 and TRBJ1-2; D is unclear. Looked up from germline, CDR1 is MNHNS and CDR2 is SASEGT. Trimming cost V 1 base and J 5 bases, with 5 bases left between them. The CDR3 has 12 residues. CDR3 nucleotides: TGTGCCAGCAGTGAAGGCGGATATGGCTACACCTTC. Its protein product is CASSEGGYGYTF.

The chain joins TRBV7-3 to TRBJ1-6; no clear D gene. CDR3 length equals 10 residues. With 2 bases removed from V and 17 bases from J, the gap between germline ends came to 7 bases. Germline loops: CDR1 SGHTA, CDR2 FQGTGA. DNA of the CDR3: TGTGCCAGCAGCTTATGTTCCGTCCACTTT. Protein product: CASSLCSVHF.

This clone has a handful of counts. The V and J genes are TRBV27 and TRBJ2-7, with D possibly matching TRBD2 (6 bases). CDR3 length equals 13 residues. Looked up from germline, CDR1 is MNHEY and CDR2 is SMNVEV (reference sequence). Trimming took off 6 bases at V and 5 bases at J, with 14 bases between the two ends. CDR3 amino acids: CASRRDFLDEQYF. CDR3 in DNA: TGTGCCAGCAGACGGGACTTTCTCGACGAGCAGTACTTC.

The chain couples TRBV6-5 to TRBJ1-1; no definite D call. This CDR3 spans 16 amino acids. Trimming removed 2 bases from V and 1 base from J, with 14 bases in between. Germline V gives CDR1 MNHEY, CDR2 SVGAGI. CDR3 sequence: CASSYEAAPRNTEAFF. The CDR3 DNA sequence: TGTGCCAGCAGTTACGAGGCAGCTCCGAGGAACACTGAAGCTTTCTTT.

The chain uses TRBV18 and TRBJ2-2; maybe TRBD2 (5 bases). The CDR3 is 16 amino acids. Germline CDR1 reads KGHSH; CDR2 reads LQKENI. Trimming stripped 8 bases from V and 3 bases from J, with 19 bases between. The CDR3 loop is CASTNLGRTDTGELFF. The CDR3 region has the DNA TGTGCCAGCACTAATTTAGGGAGAACGGACACCGGGGAGCTGTTTTTT.

The chain uses TRBV2 and TRBJ2-7, with a tentative D call TRBD1 (6 bases). The CDR3 has 14 amino acids. With 8 bases removed from V and 1 base from J, the gap between germline ends came to 15 bases. From germline, CDR1 is SNHLY and CDR2 FYNNEI. This CDR3 reads CASGRQANSYEQYF. In DNA, the CDR3 is TGTGCCAGCGGTCGACAGGCGAATTCCTACGAGCAGTACTTC.

The CDR3 reads CASSKDTGITDTQYF. The CDR3 DNA reads as TGTGCCAGCAGTAAGGATACAGGGATCACAGATACGCAGTATTTT. The rearrangement joins TRBV6-5 to TRBJ2-3; tentative D call: TRBD1 (6 bases). Germline V gene data show CDR1 as MNHEY and CDR2 as SVGAGI. CDR3 length: 15 amino acids. V was clipped by 5 bases and J by 2 bases, with 14 bases between them.

The genes are TRBV5-8 and TRBJ1-2; perhaps TRBD1 as D (5 bases). CDR3 length: 13 residues. The V gene lost 8 bases and the J gene lost 4 bases, with 15 bases spanning the gap. CDR1 and CDR2 from the germline V gene are SGHTS and YDEGEE. CDR3 in amino acids: CASSQDIIYGYTF. The CDR3 DNA sequence: TGTGCCAGTTCACAGGACATAATCTATGGCTACACCTTC.

This chain connects TRBV7-2 to TRBJ2-5, with D tentatively TRBD1 (5 bases). Trimming took off 1 base at V and 7 bases at J, with 13 bases between the two ends. This CDR3 spans 14 amino acids. The germline V gene encodes CDR1 SGHTA and CDR2 FQGNSA. The CDR3 loop reads CASSLGGVSGTQYF. CDR3 nucleotides: TGTGCCAGCAGCTTAGGGGGCGTATCGGGGACCCAGTACTTC.

The chain is built from TRBV7-3 and TRBJ2-2; D is ambiguous. Germline V gives CDR1 SGHTA, CDR2 FQGTGA. The CDR3 extends over 13 amino acids. Deletions cut 5 bases from V and 7 bases from J, with 11 bases between. The CDR3 region is CASSPRVNGELFF. For the CDR3, the DNA is TGTGCCAGCAGCCCCCGAGTAAACGGGGAGCTGTTTTTT.

This clone was counted at least ten times. CDR3 in DNA: TGTGCCAGCAGTTACTCGATGCAGCGGGGGGGCTACGAGCAGTACTTC. Its translation: CASSYSMQRGGYEQYF. J is TRBJ2-7 and V is TRBV6-2 or TRBV6-3, with TRBD2 matching over 10 bases. In germline, CDR1 is MNHEY, CDR2 SVGEGT. Trimming removed 0 bases from V and 3 bases from J; junction bases left unmatched: 5. The CDR3 is 16 residues long.

The V gene is TRBV7-2, the J gene TRBJ2-5; 8 positions match TRBD2. There are 16 residues in the CDR3. V was pared by 4 bases and J by 5 bases, with 12 bases of the junction left unmatched. In germline, CDR1 is SGHTA, CDR2 FQGNSA. For the CDR3, the DNA is TGTGCCAGCAGCTCCGATGGGCGGGGGGCCTTGGAGACCCAGTACTTC. It codes for CASSSDGRGALETQYF.

Comment on this clone: Other DNA variants within this sample encode the same CDR3. The chain has TRBV19 and TRBJ2-2; tentative D call: TRBD1 (5 bases). The CDR3 extends over 15 amino acids. CDR1 is LNHDA and CDR2 is SQIVND in the germline V gene (reference sequence). Trimming stripped 3 bases from V and 0 bases from J, with 8 bases between. Here the CDR3 reads CASSIRGTNTGELFF. The CDR3 region has the DNA TGTGCCAGTAGTATTAGGGGTACGAACACCGGGGAGCTGTTTTTT.

The V gene is TRBV28, the J gene TRBJ2-1; 9 nucleotides align to TRBD2. The length of the CDR3 is 17 residues. V shed 7 bases and J 2 bases; nucleotides not matched to a gene: 12. Germline CDR1 and CDR2: MDHEN and SYDVKM. In nucleotides, the CDR3 is TGTGCCAGCACCCTAGGGGGCGGGGGGGTGGCCTACAATGAGCAGTTCTTC. It encodes CASTLGGGGVAYNEQFF.